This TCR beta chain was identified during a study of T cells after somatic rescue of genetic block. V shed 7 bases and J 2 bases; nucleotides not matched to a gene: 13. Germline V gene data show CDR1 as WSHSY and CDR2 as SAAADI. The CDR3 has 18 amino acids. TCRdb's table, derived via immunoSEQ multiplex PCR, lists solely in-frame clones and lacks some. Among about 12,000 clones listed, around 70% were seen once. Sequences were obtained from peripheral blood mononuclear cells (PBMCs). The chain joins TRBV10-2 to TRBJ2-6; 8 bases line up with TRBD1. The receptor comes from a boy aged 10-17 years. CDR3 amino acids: CASTQDRGSRAGANVLTF. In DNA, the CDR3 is TGCGCCAGCACCCAAGACAGGGGAAGTAGAGCTGGGGCCAACGTCCTGACTTTC.